The clone carrying this T cell receptor beta chain has at least ten counts. The investigators amplified TCR beta CDR3 regions from RNA transcripts. Using the HTBI primer set, a first-round RT-PCR was run on the TCR CDR3. TCRdb called the multiplex PCR reads again in MiXCR, with one record for every CDR3 protein. The sample includes roughly 500,000 distinct CDR3 sequences, about 46% seen only once; the top ten take roughly 45%. The record originates from a study of T cells in Graves' hyperthyroidism and ophthalmopathy. This CDR3 region has 15 residues. V lost 3 bases and J lost 5; bases outside the gene matches: 7. Per germline, CDR1 LNHDA and CDR2 SQIVND (reference sequence).

The origin of this receptor is an adult woman with Graves' disease, either hyperthyroidism or ophthalmopathy (not recorded which). The sequenced sample consisted of peripheral blood or thyroid tissue (not recorded which). The gene calls are TRBV19 and TRBJ2-5; TRBD2 aligns across 9 bases. The DNA of the CDR3 is TGTGCCAGTAGTATCCTTAGCGGGAGAGGGGAGACCCAGTACTTC. Protein product: CASSILSGRGETQYF.